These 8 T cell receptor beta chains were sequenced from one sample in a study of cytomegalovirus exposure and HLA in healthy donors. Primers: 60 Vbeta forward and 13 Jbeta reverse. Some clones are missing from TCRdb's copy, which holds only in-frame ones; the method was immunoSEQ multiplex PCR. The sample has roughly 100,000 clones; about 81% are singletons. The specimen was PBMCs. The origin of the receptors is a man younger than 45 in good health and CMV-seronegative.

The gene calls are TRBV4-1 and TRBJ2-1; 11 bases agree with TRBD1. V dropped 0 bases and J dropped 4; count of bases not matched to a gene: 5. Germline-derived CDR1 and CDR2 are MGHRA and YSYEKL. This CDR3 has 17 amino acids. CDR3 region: CASSQDAGTGGYNEQFF. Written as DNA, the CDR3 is TGCGCCAGCAGCCAAGATGCCGGGACAGGGGGGTACAATGAGCAGTTCTTC.

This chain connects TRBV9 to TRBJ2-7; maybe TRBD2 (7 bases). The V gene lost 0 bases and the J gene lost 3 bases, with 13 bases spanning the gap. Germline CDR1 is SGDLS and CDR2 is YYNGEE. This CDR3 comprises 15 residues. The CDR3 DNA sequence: TGTGCCAGCAGCGTAGCAGTGGGGGGGCTCTACGAGCAGTACTTC. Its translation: CASSVAVGGLYEQYF. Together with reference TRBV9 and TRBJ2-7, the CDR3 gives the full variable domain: DSGVTQTPKHLITATGQRVTLRCSPRSGDLSVYWYQQSLDQGLQFLIQYYNGEERAKGNILERFSAQQFPDLHSELNLSSLELGDSALYFCASSVAVGGLYEQYFGPGTRLTVT.

CDR3 protein: CASRQGVGNTIYF. The CDR3 DNA reads TGTGCAAGCCGGCAGGGGGTCGGAAACACCATATATTTT. V and J are TRBV6-5 and TRBJ1-3, with 7 bases lining up with TRBD1. Germline V gives CDR1 MNHEY, CDR2 SVGAGI. The CDR3 has 13 amino acids.

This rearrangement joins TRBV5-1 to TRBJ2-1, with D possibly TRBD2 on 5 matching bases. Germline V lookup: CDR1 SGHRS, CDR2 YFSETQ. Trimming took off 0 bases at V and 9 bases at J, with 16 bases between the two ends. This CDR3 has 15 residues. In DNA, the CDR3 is TGCGCCAGCAGCTTGGGCGGAACAGACTACGGTGAGCAGTTCTTC. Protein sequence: CASSLGGTDYGEQFF.

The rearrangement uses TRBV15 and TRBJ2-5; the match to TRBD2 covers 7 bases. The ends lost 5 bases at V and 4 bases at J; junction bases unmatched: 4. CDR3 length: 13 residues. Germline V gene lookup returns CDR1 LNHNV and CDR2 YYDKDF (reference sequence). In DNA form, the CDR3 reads TGTGCCACCAGCGTCTCGGGAGGAGAGACCCAGTACTTC. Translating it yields CATSVSGGETQYF.

CDR3 bases: TGCAGCGTTCTCTGGACAGGGCACGAGCAGTACTTC. Protein sequence: CSVLWTGHEQYF. The gene calls are TRBV29-1 and TRBJ2-5, with 8 bases fitting TRBD1. The J call may be wrong; the DNA end is better matched by TRBJ2-7. The CDR3 is 12 amino acids. Germline loops: CDR1 SQVTM, CDR2 ANQGSEA.

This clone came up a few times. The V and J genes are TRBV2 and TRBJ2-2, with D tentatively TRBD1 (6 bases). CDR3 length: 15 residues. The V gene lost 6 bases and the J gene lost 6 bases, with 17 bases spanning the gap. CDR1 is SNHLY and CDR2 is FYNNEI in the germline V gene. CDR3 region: CASRIRDTQSGELFF. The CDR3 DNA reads TGTGCCAGCAGGATCCGGGACACCCAGTCCGGGGAGCTGTTTTTT.

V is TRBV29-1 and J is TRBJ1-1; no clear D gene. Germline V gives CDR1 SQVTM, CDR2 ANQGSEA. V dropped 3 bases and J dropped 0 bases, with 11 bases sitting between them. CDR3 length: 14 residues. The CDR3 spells CSVEYEGLNTEAFF. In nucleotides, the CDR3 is TGCAGCGTTGAGTATGAGGGTTTGAACACTGAAGCTTTCTTT.